These 14 T cell receptor beta chains were all obtained from the same sample, sequenced in a study of PD-1 blockade in classical Hodgkin lymphoma (dated by TCRdb to the early 2020s). The library was generated by the immunoSEQ multiplex PCR assay. TCRdb holds this immuneACCESS table with in-frame rearrangements only. Some clones are missing; in checked studies, unresolved V genes explain under half, and the rest has no known cause. Here the sample has more than 25,000 clones; almost 90% occur a single time. The ten most abundant clones make up less than 7.5% of the sample. The time point tag for this specimen amounts to: cycle 1 day 1 (C1D1), immediately before nivolumab initiation. All trial patients had relapsed after autologous stem cell transplantation, with cohorts A, B and C differing in prior brentuximab vedotin exposure. A Miltenyi CD8+ T cell isolation kit was used for magnetic negative selection to purify CD8+ T cells from thawed PBMCs.

The material was CD8+ T cells from blood, obtained at baseline. All receptors come from a human donor with classical Hodgkin lymphoma.

DNA of the CDR3: TGTGCCAGCAGTACCAATGGTCCGCCATACAATGAGCAGTTCTTC. Its protein product is CASSTNGPPYNEQFF. This chain connects TRBV28 to TRBJ2-1; D ambiguous. The CDR3 has 15 amino acids. V was shortened by 5 bases and J by 4 bases, with 15 bases between the two germline ends. Germline lookup yields CDR1 MDHEN and CDR2 SYDVKM.

This chain links TRBV4-1 with TRBJ2-3, with 10 positions matching TRBD1. Germline values: CDR1 MGHRA, CDR2 YSYEKL. V lost 3 bases to trimming and J lost 0 bases; unmatched junction nucleotides: 6. This CDR3 spans 17 amino acids. The CDR3 coding sequence is TGCGCCAGCAGCCACCCCGGGACAGGGGCTAGCACAGATACGCAGTATTTT. This sequence encodes CASSHPGTGASTDTQYF.

This rearrangement joins TRBV9 to TRBJ2-7; 8 bases are a match to TRBD1. CDR1 and CDR2 (germline): SGDLS, YYNGEE. This CDR3 is 15 amino acids long. Trimming took 0 bases from V and 3 from J; bases not matched to a gene: 5. The CDR3 region has the DNA TGTGCCAGCAGCGTAGACAGGACAGGGCTCTACGAGCAGTACTTC. This sequence encodes CASSVDRTGLYEQYF.

The chain is built from TRBV28 and TRBJ2-6; weak D call: TRBD1 (6 bases). The CDR3 contains 14 residues. Germline CDR1 reads MDHEN; CDR2 reads SYDVKM. Trimming took off 5 bases at V and 4 bases at J, with 9 bases between the two ends. The CDR3 region has the DNA TGTGCCAGCAGTCTGGGGGCCGGGGCCAACGTCCTGACTTTC. Translating it yields CASSLGAGANVLTF.

The CDR3: CASSQDRVGYHEQYF. The CDR3 bases are TGCGCCAGCAGCCAAGATAGGGTAGGGTACCACGAGCAGTACTTC. V and J are TRBV4-1 and TRBJ2-7, with unresolved D. The CDR3 is 15 amino acids. Germline V gives CDR1 MGHRA, CDR2 YSYEKL. V lost 0 bases and J lost 5, with 14 bases in between.

V and J are TRBV30 and TRBJ2-7; D unclear. Germline CDR1 reads GTSNPN; CDR2 reads SVGIG (reference sequence). The CDR3 sequence is 13 residues long. Trimming took off 3 bases at V and 1 base at J, with 10 bases between the two ends. The CDR3 DNA reads TGTGCCTGGAGGGGTGAAACGTCCTACGAGCAGTACTTC. Residues: CAWRGETSYEQYF.

V is TRBV13 and J is TRBJ1-2; D is uncertain. Germline assignment: CDR1 PRHDT and CDR2 FYEKMQ (reference sequence). Trimming cost V 4 bases and J 8 bases, with 11 bases left between them. The CDR3 has 12 residues. The chain's CDR3 is CASSSGAGGYTF. The DNA of the CDR3 is TGTGCCAGCAGCTCGGGAGCGGGCGGCTACACCTTC.

Here the CDR3 DNA reads TGTGCCAGCAACGGACAGGGGGCCACTGAAGCTTTCTTT. This translates into CASNGQGATEAFF. The genes are TRBV9 and TRBJ1-1; 11 bases are shared with TRBD1. V lost 6 bases to trimming and J lost 4 bases; unmatched junction nucleotides: 2. The CDR3 covers 13 residues. CDR1 is SGDLS, CDR2 YYNGEE, per germline.

This chain connects TRBV11-2 to TRBJ2-7, with D perhaps matching TRBD2 (5 bases). The CDR3 covers 15 residues. Looked up from germline, CDR1 is SGHAT and CDR2 is FQNNGV. V lost 0 bases, J lost 3 bases, and 12 bases lay in between. In DNA, the CDR3 is TGTGCCAGCAGCTTAGAGTCGGGATCCATCTACGAGCAGTACTTC. It specifies CASSLESGSIYEQYF.

The rearrangement joins TRBV28 to TRBJ1-1; a weak D match, TRBD1 (5 bases). The length of the CDR3 is 13 residues. With 5 bases removed from V and 0 bases from J, the gap between germline ends came to 7 bases. Germline assignment: CDR1 MDHEN and CDR2 SYDVKM. The CDR3 here is CASSRQMNTEAFF. The CDR3 nucleotides read TGTGCCAGCAGTAGACAGATGAACACTGAAGCTTTCTTT.

This chain joins TRBV28 and TRBJ2-7; D gene uncertain. The germline gives CDR1 MDHEN, CDR2 SYDVKM. The ends were cut back, 3 bases at V and 3 bases at J, with 6 bases in the middle. The CDR3 runs to 12 residues. The CDR3 DNA follows: TGTGCCAGCAGTTTTTGGGGCTACGAGCAGTACTTC. The encoded protein is CASSFWGYEQYF.

The V and J genes are TRBV6-5 and TRBJ2-5, with unresolved D. Germline loops: CDR1 MNHEY, CDR2 SVGAGI. The V gene lost 6 bases and the J gene lost 0 bases, with 11 bases spanning the gap. The CDR3 sequence is 14 residues long. CDR3 loop: CASRTTEYQETQYF. For the CDR3, the DNA is TGTGCCAGCAGGACCACAGAGTACCAAGAGACCCAGTACTTC.

This rearrangement joins TRBV2 to TRBJ1-1; maybe TRBD1 (5 bases). The CDR3 loop spans 16 amino acids. V was clipped by 8 bases and J by 0 bases, with 19 bases between them. Germline CDR1 SNHLY, CDR2 FYNNEI. The CDR3 DNA follows: TGTGCCAGCGCCCCGGGACCCACCAGCATGAACACTGAAGCTTTCTTT. Residues: CASAPGPTSMNTEAFF.

The chain joins TRBV19 to TRBJ2-6, with D hard to call. Germline CDR1 reads LNHDA; CDR2 reads SQIVND (reference sequence). The CDR3 is made up of 16 amino acids. Trimming took off 3 bases at V and 0 bases at J, with 9 bases between the two ends. CDR3 sequence reads: CASSMEGISGANVLTF. The CDR3 DNA is TGTGCCAGTAGTATGGAAGGGATCTCTGGGGCCAACGTCCTGACTTTC.